One and the same sample provided the 12 T cell receptor beta chains below, sequenced in a study of blood T cells in healthy people across ages. Together with a sample-barcoded 5' primer, a J-beta primer mix was included in a second PCR lasting roughly 6 to 12 cycles. TCRdb independently ran MiXCR on the 5' RACE reads; one entry per CDR3 protein. The sample shows under 1,000,000 distinct CDR3 sequences, about 37% of them seen only once. Sequencing used blood. Every receptor here comes from a young man in good health.

In this sample, this clonotype turned up a few times. Its ends do not fully match the called genes, so a read error is possible. The chain employs TRBV7-2 and TRBJ2-2, with 8 bases identical to TRBD1. The CDR3 is made up of 15 amino acids. Germline lookup yields CDR1 SGHTA and CDR2 FQGNSA. In nucleotides, the CDR3 is TGTGCCAGCAGCCAACGACAGGGGAACACCGGGGAGCTGTTTTTC. It specifies CASSQRQGNTGELFF.

The V call is TRBV7-9, the J call TRBJ2-1, with D possibly being TRBD1 or TRBD2 (5 bases each). Gene TRBJ2-7 matches the end of the DNA better, so the J call may be wrong. The CDR3 is 15 amino acids. Germline V lookup: CDR1 SEHNR, CDR2 FQNEAQ (reference sequence). The CDR3 sequence: CASSLGEGPYNEQYF. As DNA, the CDR3 is TGTGCCAGCAGCTTGGGCGAGGGGCCCTACAATGAGCAGTACTTC.

V and J are TRBV5-1 and TRBJ2-1; D possibly corresponds to TRBD2 (6 bases). The CDR3 consists of 14 residues. The germline V gene encodes CDR1 SGHRS and CDR2 YFSETQ. V was clipped by 0 bases and J by 6 bases, with 10 bases between them. This CDR3 is CASSLATRSNEQFF. The CDR3 region has the DNA TGCGCCAGCAGCTTGGCGACTAGATCCAATGAGCAGTTCTTC.

This clonotype was counted between two and nine times. The rearrangement uses TRBV4-2 and TRBJ2-3, with 12 bases aligning to TRBD2. This CDR3 spans 20 amino acids. Trimming took 0 bases from V and 0 from J; bases not matched to a gene: 10. The germline gives CDR1 LGHNA, CDR2 YNFKEQ. The CDR3 bases are TGTGCCAGCAGCCAAGAGGGGGCTAGCGGGGGGGAAGCTAGCACAGATACGCAGTATTTT. It yields the protein CASSQEGASGGEASTDTQYF.

Points on this clonotype: A clone one base away is much larger, so this may be a read error. V gene TRBV7-9 combines with J gene TRBJ1-2; maybe TRBD1 (5 bases). The CDR3 spans 15 residues. Germline CDR1 is SEHNR and CDR2 is FQNEAQ (reference sequence). Written as DNA, the CDR3 is TGTGCCAACAGCGATTCCATTCGGGACTTCTATGGCTACACCTTC. This gives the protein CANSDSIRDFYGYTF.

The chain carries TRBV29-1 and TRBJ2-3; 7 bases agree with TRBD1. V lost 7 bases, J lost 0 bases, and 10 bases stayed unmatched. Germline CDR1 reads SQVTM; CDR2 reads ANQGSEA. The CDR3 contains 15 residues. CDR3 sequence reads: CSASRTGTSTDTQYF. In DNA, the CDR3 is TGCAGCGCTTCTCGGACAGGCACTAGCACAGATACGCAGTATTTT.

The chain combines TRBV20-1 with TRBJ2-2; a weak D match, TRBD2 (6 bases). CDR1 and CDR2 from the germline V gene are DFQATT and SNEGSKA (reference sequence). The CDR3 length is 13 residues. V was clipped by 2 bases and J by 3 bases, with 7 bases between them. The chain's CDR3 is CSARREDTGELFF. The CDR3 region has the DNA TGCAGTGCTAGAAGGGAGGACACCGGGGAGCTGTTTTTT.

The V gene is TRBV7-2, the J gene TRBJ2-1; 8 nucleotides align to TRBD2. The CDR3 covers 17 residues. CDR1 is SGHTA and CDR2 is FQGNSA in the germline V gene. The V and J ends lost 5 bases and 5 bases, in that order; junction bases with no gene match: 14. The CDR3 nucleotides read TGTGCCAGCAGCCTAACCTCTCAGCGGGGGTCTCACAATGAGCAGTTCTTC. Translating it yields CASSLTSQRGSHNEQFF.

This clonotype was recorded at least ten times. The chain recombines TRBV6-2 or TRBV6-3 with TRBJ2-3; D uncertain. Trimming removed 2 bases at V and 6 bases at J, with 12 bases between. Germline V CDR1 and CDR2: MNHEY, SVGEGT. The CDR3 loop spans 14 amino acids. This chain's CDR3 is CASSYKGGADTQYF. In DNA, the CDR3 is TGTGCCAGCAGTTACAAGGGCGGCGCCGATACGCAGTATTTT.

The chain recombines TRBV6-2 or TRBV6-3 with TRBJ1-5; D might be TRBD1 (5 bases). The germline V and J ends were trimmed by 2 bases and 0 bases, with 8 bases remaining between them. Germline V gives CDR1 MNHEY, CDR2 SVGEGT. The CDR3 totals 15 residues. The CDR3 bases are TGTGCCAGCAGTTACCGACAGTTTAGCAATCAGCCCCAGCATTTT. Its translation: CASSYRQFSNQPQHF.

V is TRBV20-1 and J is TRBJ1-5, with 8 bases fitting TRBD1. Germline-derived CDR1 and CDR2 are DFQATT and SNEGSKA (reference sequence). The CDR3 is 16 residues long. V lost 0 bases, J lost 6 bases, and 10 bases stayed unmatched. CDR3: CSARDFQGASSQPQHF. Here the CDR3 DNA reads TGCAGTGCTAGAGATTTTCAGGGGGCGTCGAGTCAGCCCCAGCATTTT.

This clonotype was observed a few times. CDR3 DNA sequence: TGTGCCAGCAGCTCCGGGCCAGGGGAGACCCAGTACTTC. It translates to CASSSGPGETQYF. The chain uses TRBV12-3 or TRBV12-4 and TRBJ2-4; a possible D gene is TRBD1 (5 bases). The tail of the sequence fits TRBJ2-5 better, so the J call may be wrong. The CDR3 runs 13 residues.